The 26 T cell receptor beta chains in this list originate from one sample, sequenced in a study of CD8+ T cells in alopecia areata. After isolation, RNA underwent reverse transcription to generate cDNA as the sequencing template. This table comes from immunoSEQ multiplex PCR, and its TCRdb copy is limited to in-frame clones, with some not included. In the table there are about 200,000 clones, roughly 50% of which are singletons. Indicated treatment: oral pan-JAK inhibitor, 5-10 mg twice daily. The sequences come from CD4+ T cells sorted from blood, collected at week 24, from a patient treated with tofacitinib. All receptors come from a human donor with alopecia areata.

This CDR3 reads CASSQNYGYTF. For the CDR3, the DNA is TGTGCCAGCAGCCAGAACTATGGCTACACCTTC. The V and J genes are TRBV11-2 and TRBJ1-2; D unclear. The germline V gene encodes CDR1 SGHAT and CDR2 FQNNGV. CDR3 length equals 11 residues. V was shortened by 5 bases and J by 2 bases, with 3 bases between the two germline ends.

The chain employs TRBV5-6 and TRBJ1-2; D is undetermined. This CDR3 has 14 residues. With 4 bases removed from V and 5 bases from J, the gap between germline ends came to 15 bases. Germline V gene sequence: CDR1 SGHDT, CDR2 YYEEEE. CDR3 in amino acids: CASSATLGSYGYTF. In DNA form, the CDR3 reads TGTGCCAGCAGCGCGACCCTCGGGTCATATGGCTACACCTTC.

In its sample, this clone was seen a few times. The genes are TRBV30 and TRBJ2-5, with TRBD2 matching over 7 bases. V trimming: 3 bases; J trimming: 5 bases; junction bases outside the gene matches: 9. This CDR3 comprises 14 residues. Germline CDR1 is GTSNPN and CDR2 is SVGIG (reference sequence). In DNA, the CDR3 is TGTGCCTGGAGCCTCGTGGCGGGAGAGGAGACCCAGTACTTC. It specifies CAWSLVAGEETQYF. Based on the CDR3 plus reference TRBV30 and TRBJ2-5, the full variable domain is SQTIHQWPATLVQPVGSPLSLECTVEGTSNPNLYWYRQAAGRGLQLLFYSVGIGQISSEVPQNLSASRPQDRQFILSSKKLLLSDSGFYLCAWSLVAGEETQYFGPGTRLLVL.

The V call is TRBV28, the J call TRBJ2-1; possibly TRBD1 for D (5 bases). V lost 3 bases and J lost 12, with 15 bases in between. Germline CDR1 reads MDHEN; CDR2 reads SYDVKM. The CDR3 contains 13 residues. CDR3 sequence reads: CASSFGGRQGQFF. CDR3 nucleotides: TGTGCCAGCAGTTTTGGCGGACGGCAGGGGCAGTTCTTC.

The CDR3 reads CASSYRRGNQPQHF. The CDR3 region has the DNA TGTGCCAGCAGTTACAGGCGGGGTAATCAGCCCCAGCATTTT. The chain couples TRBV6-5 to TRBJ1-5; unclear D gene. In germline, CDR1 is MNHEY, CDR2 SVGAGI. V lost 2 bases and J lost 4, with 9 bases in between. The CDR3 consists of 14 residues.

This clone was detected only a few times. The chain recombines TRBV5-5 with TRBJ1-1; 7 nucleotides match TRBD1. Trimming removed 5 bases from V and 1 base from J; junction bases left unmatched: 5. Germline V gene sequence: CDR1 SGHKS, CDR2 YYEKEE (reference sequence). CDR3 length: 14 amino acids. The CDR3 loop is CASSPTGENTEAFF. In DNA, the CDR3 is TGTGCCAGCAGTCCAACAGGGGAGAACACTGAAGCTTTCTTT.

Only one count was recorded for this clone. This chain joins TRBV28 and TRBJ1-2; D uncertain. This CDR3 spans 13 amino acids. From germline, CDR1 is MDHEN and CDR2 SYDVKM. V shed 5 bases and J shed 4 bases, with 11 bases lying between them. The CDR3 loop reads CASSAPRGYGYTF. The CDR3 bases are TGTGCCAGCAGTGCCCCCCGGGGCTATGGCTACACCTTC.

This clone was picked up a small number of times. This rearrangement joins TRBV2 to TRBJ1-1; possible D gene TRBD1, 5 bases. The CDR3 runs 15 residues. CDR1 and CDR2 from the germline V gene are SNHLY and FYNNEI. V dropped 6 bases and J dropped 0 bases, with 14 bases sitting between them. Here the CDR3 DNA reads TGTGCCAGCAGCGAACAGGATTACATGAACACTGAAGCTTTCTTT. Residues: CASSEQDYMNTEAFF. Full variable domain (missing parts from reference TRBV2 and TRBJ1-1): EPEVTQTPSHQVTQMGQEVILRCVPISNHLYFYWYRQILGQKVEFLVSFYNNEISEKSEIFDDQFSVERPDGSNFTLKIRSTKLEDSAMYFCASSEQDYMNTEAFFGQGTRLTVV.

CDR3 residues: CASSFAGDHNQPQHF. In DNA form, the CDR3 reads TGTGCCAGCAGCTTTGCAGGGGATCACAATCAGCCCCAGCATTTT. V is TRBV7-2 and J is TRBJ1-5; TRBD1 is a possible D gene (6 bases). V was clipped by 3 bases and J by 3 bases, with 12 bases between them. Germline-derived CDR1 and CDR2 are SGHTA and FQGNSA. The CDR3 consists of 15 residues.

This clone was recorded once. The chain recombines TRBV29-1 with TRBJ2-5, with TRBD1 matching 10 bases. The germline CDR1 and CDR2 sequences are SQVTM and ANQGSEA. The V segment lost 7 bases and the J segment 4 bases; nucleotides outside the gene matches: 12. This CDR3 contains 15 residues. CDR3 sequence reads: CSAGGGQGIVETQYF. The CDR3 DNA follows: TGCAGCGCAGGAGGGGGACAGGGGATCGTAGAGACCCAGTACTTC.

This chain links TRBV19 with TRBJ2-5, with D possibly being TRBD2 (5 bases). V lost 6 bases and J 7 bases, leaving 15 bases between the germline ends. This CDR3 comprises 13 residues. The germline V gene has CDR1 LNHDA and CDR2 SQIVND (reference sequence). The chain's CDR3 is CASRIRPRGTQYF. The CDR3 DNA reads TGTGCCAGTAGGATTAGGCCCCGGGGGACCCAGTACTTC.

This chain links TRBV2 with TRBJ2-5; 7 bases fit TRBD2. The CDR3 totals 14 residues. CDR1 is SNHLY, CDR2 FYNNEI, per germline. V lost 6 bases and J lost 2; bases outside the gene matches: 6. CDR3 amino acids: CASSAGTIQETQYF. In DNA, the CDR3 is TGTGCCAGCAGCGCCGGGACTATTCAAGAGACCCAGTACTTC.

The rearrangement joins TRBV4-3 to TRBJ1-1; D is unclear. Germline assignment: CDR1 LGHNA and CDR2 YSLEER. This CDR3 region has 14 residues. The germline V and J ends were trimmed by 4 bases and 0 bases, with 9 bases remaining between them. The CDR3 coding sequence is TGCGCCAGCAGCCTCGTGGCCATGAACACTGAAGCTTTCTTT. Protein product: CASSLVAMNTEAFF.

The rearrangement uses TRBV28 and TRBJ1-5; 7 bases are a match to TRBD1. The CDR3 sequence is 14 residues long. Germline CDR1 and CDR2: MDHEN and SYDVKM. Trimming took 8 bases from V and 9 from J; bases not matched to a gene: 13. The CDR3 DNA sequence: TGTGCCAGCGGCAGGGGGGACTTGGGATCGCCCCAGCATTTT. Amino acid sequence: CASGRGDLGSPQHF.

The genes are TRBV6-5 and TRBJ2-3, with D uncertain. V dropped 7 bases and J dropped 0 bases, with 14 bases sitting between them. The germline gives CDR1 MNHEY, CDR2 SVGAGI. CDR3 size: 15 residues. As DNA, the CDR3 is TGTGCCAGCACTACCACCTGGGCAAGCACAGATACGCAGTATTTT. It is translated as CASTTTWASTDTQYF.

The rearrangement uses TRBV11-2 and TRBJ2-7; 8 bases fit TRBD2. Germline values: CDR1 SGHAT, CDR2 FQNNGV. The CDR3 length is 16 residues. The ends lost 5 bases at V and 1 base at J; junction bases unmatched: 10. As DNA, the CDR3 is TGTGCCAGCAGCCCCCGGAGTAGCGGGGTTTCCTACGAGCAGTACTTC. Its protein is CASSPRSSGVSYEQYF.

This chain connects TRBV4-3 to TRBJ2-1, with 13 bases fitting TRBD2. Germline V gives CDR1 LGHNA, CDR2 YSLEER. The CDR3 is made up of 18 amino acids. The junction had 8 bases not matched to a gene; V was cut back by 4 bases and J by 2 bases. CDR3 coding DNA: TGCGCCAGCAGCCCCCGGACTAGCGGGAGTAGGACCTACAATGAGCAGTTCTTC. Translated, it gives CASSPRTSGSRTYNEQFF.

The chain couples TRBV18 to TRBJ2-1; 7 nucleotides agree with TRBD2. The germline V gene encodes CDR1 KGHSH and CDR2 LQKENI. The CDR3 runs to 16 residues. The V segment lost 3 bases and the J segment 0 bases; nucleotides outside the gene matches: 5. CDR3 bases: TGTGCCAGCTCACCCCAGCGGGAACCCTCCTACAATGAGCAGTTCTTC. As protein: CASSPQREPSYNEQFF.

The V gene is TRBV6-5, the J gene TRBJ2-7; 12 bases map to TRBD2. Germline V gene data show CDR1 as MNHEY and CDR2 as SVGAGI. The CDR3 length is 14 residues. Trimming took 6 bases from V and 0 from J; bases not matched to a gene: 0. The CDR3 sequence: CASRTSGSSYEQYF. The CDR3 DNA reads as TGTGCCAGCAGGACTAGCGGGAGCTCCTACGAGCAGTACTTC.

The chain is built from TRBV19 and TRBJ2-1, with D unresolved. This CDR3 spans 17 amino acids. The germline gives CDR1 LNHDA, CDR2 SQIVND (reference sequence). V was cut by 3 bases and J by 1 base, with 16 bases left in between. CDR3 sequence reads: CASSIKYTPQSYNEQFF. The CDR3 bases are TGTGCCAGTAGTATTAAGTATACCCCCCAGTCCTACAATGAGCAGTTCTTC.

This clone was detected a few times. CDR3 protein: CASRQGAKNIQYF. In nucleotides, the CDR3 is TGTGCCAGCAGGCAGGGAGCCAAAAACATTCAGTACTTC. This chain links TRBV28 with TRBJ2-4; a possible D gene is TRBD1 (5 bases). Deletions cut 6 bases from V and 0 bases from J, with 6 bases between. This CDR3 region has 13 residues. Germline CDR1 is MDHEN and CDR2 is SYDVKM.

This clone appeared once. The V and J genes are TRBV28 and TRBJ2-1, with unresolved D. CDR1 is MDHEN and CDR2 is SYDVKM in the germline V gene. V lost 8 bases and J 8 bases, leaving 10 bases between the germline ends. This CDR3 contains 11 residues. In DNA, the CDR3 is TGTGCCAGCTCATTGTTGGATGAGCAGTTCTTC. Translating gives CASSLLDEQFF.

The chain recombines TRBV28 with TRBJ2-7, with D tentatively TRBD2 (6 bases). CDR1 and CDR2 from the germline V gene are MDHEN and SYDVKM. There are 14 residues in the CDR3. Trimming removed 4 bases from V and 5 bases from J, with 15 bases in between. This CDR3 is CASSYITGGDEQYF. The DNA for the CDR3 is TGTGCCAGCAGTTACATCACAGGCGGGGACGAGCAGTACTTC.

The chain employs TRBV30 and TRBJ2-7; 8 bases fit TRBD2. V was clipped by 2 bases and J by 6 bases; unmatched bases: 3. The CDR3 length is 12 residues. The germline gives CDR1 GTSNPN, CDR2 SVGIG (reference sequence). The CDR3 DNA sequence: TGTGCCTGGAGTCTCGGGGGGGCCGAGCAGTACTTC. Translating it yields CAWSLGGAEQYF.

Of note for this clone: This sample includes further DNA sequences coding for the same CDR3. V usage is TRBV6-6 and J usage is TRBJ2-5; no clear D. Trimming removed 3 bases at V and 2 bases at J, with 1 base between. The CDR3 contains 11 residues. Germline values: CDR1 MNHNY, CDR2 SVGAGI (reference sequence). CDR3 region: CASSYQETQYF. The CDR3 DNA follows: TGTGCCAGCAGTTATCAAGAGACCCAGTACTTC.

The chain joins TRBV29-1 to TRBJ1-2, with D unclear. Germline assignment: CDR1 SQVTM and CDR2 ANQGSEA. The V gene lost 2 bases and the J gene lost 5 bases, with 12 bases spanning the gap. CDR3 size: 13 residues. The CDR3 DNA reads as TGCAGCGTTGAAATAGGTTTAGGGTATGGCTACACCTTC. Translation: CSVEIGLGYGYTF.